The rows below give T cell receptor beta chains drawn from one sample of a study of Ad26.COV2.S vaccination and SARS-CoV-2 variants. The method was immunoSEQ multiplex PCR; TCRdb's version includes in-frame clones alone and lacks a portion of them. The sample yields 510,000 or so clones, 87% seen once. The starting material was peripheral blood, obtained in a trial of Ad26.COV2.S vaccine versus placebo. The receptors derive from a person aged 18-60 years who received the Ad26.COV2.S COVID-19 vaccine or a placebo. Both conserved end residues are part of each CDR3. The D gene is left open where the match is weak. Rows may omit the clone size; those that give it use once, few, many or a size class.

>TRBJ2-5|.|.|TRBV19
CASSRGTYDQETQYF
TGTGCCAGTAGTAGAGGGACATACGATCAAGAGACCCAGTACTTC
>TRBJ2-5|.|.|TRBV28
CASSNRVGVWETQYF
TGTGCCAGCAGCAACAGGGTTGGGGTTTGGGAGACCCAGTACTTC
>TRBJ1-2|.|.|TRBV28
CASTNSVDGYTF
TGTGCCAGCACCAACTCGGTGGATGGCTACACCTTC
>TRBJ2-3|.|TRBD2|TRBV9
CASSEHQAGLTDTQYF
TGTGCCAGCAGCGAACACCAAGCGGGACTCACAGATACGCAGTATTTT
>TRBJ1-2|.|.|TRBV27
CATKGRGNYGYTF
TGTGCCACCAAGGGGCGGGGGAACTATGGCTACACCTTC
>TRBJ1-2|.|TRBD1|TRBV25-1
CASSESGTAYYGYTF
TGTGCCAGCAGTGAATCCGGGACAGCCTACTATGGCTACACCTTC
>TRBJ1-5|.|.|TRBV28
CASSSTGVNQPQHF
TGTGCCAGCAGTTCGACAGGAGTGAATCAGCCCCAGCATTTT
>TRBJ1-2|.|.|TRBV7-9
CASSLIQGGGYTF
TGTGCCAGCAGCCTCATACAGGGCGGGGGCTACACCTTC
>TRBJ2-7|.|TRBD2|TRBV7-3
CASSRSGSNAYEQYF
TGTGCCAGCAGCCGTAGCGGGAGTAATGCCTACGAGCAGTACTTC
>TRBJ1-2|.|.|TRBV2
CASSDDRAVDYGYTF
TGTGCCAGCAGCGACGACAGAGCCGTTGACTATGGCTACACCTTC
>TRBJ2-5|.|TRBD2|TRBV10-3
CAISELAGAETQYF
TGTGCCATCAGTGAACTAGCGGGAGCGGAGACCCAGTACTTC
>TRBJ1-1|.|TRBD1|TRBV11-1
CASSLGGTGWSEAFF
TGTGCCAGCAGCTTAGGCGGGACAGGGTGGTCTGAAGCTTTCTTT
>TRBJ2-1|few|.|TRBV18
CASSPPRGRMSDEQFF
TGTGCCAGCTCACCACCGAGGGGGAGGATGAGCGATGAGCAGTTCTTC
>TRBJ2-1|.|.|TRBV6-5
CASRKTTGYNEQFF
TGTGCCAGCAGGAAGACCACTGGATACAATGAGCAGTTCTTC
>TRBJ2-5|.|.|TRBV9
CASSGEGVQETQYF
TGTGCCAGCAGCGGGGAGGGGGTACAAGAGACCCAGTACTTC
>TRBJ1-2|.|TRBD1|TRBV6-4
CASSGTGEQSSGYTF
TGTGCCAGCAGTGGAACAGGGGAACAATCTTCCGGCTACACCTTC
>TRBJ2-1|.|.|TRBV7-2
CASRAGLYRQFF
TGTGCCAGCAGGGCGGGGCTGTATCGGCAGTTCTTC
>TRBJ2-5|.|.|TRBV28
CASSLIGVETQYF
TGTGCCAGCAGTTTAATTGGGGTCGAGACCCAGTACTTC
>TRBJ2-3|.|TRBD2|TRBV28
CASSVTSGRTDTQYF
TGTGCCAGCAGTGTCACTAGCGGGAGAACAGATACGCAGTATTTT
>TRBJ1-1|.|TRBD1|TRBV2
CASSDRTGFKAFF
TGTGCCAGCAGTGACAGGACAGGGTTTAAAGCTTTCTTT
>TRBJ2-2|.|.|TRBV2
CASSEALAAGELFF
TGTGCCAGCAGTGAAGCGTTGGCCGCCGGGGAGCTGTTTTTT
>TRBJ1-1|.|.|TRBV28
CASSLWGAVYTEAFF
TGTGCCAGCAGTTTATGGGGGGCAGTGTACACTGAAGCTTTCTTT
>TRBJ2-1|once|.|TRBV19
CASSIVQGGNEQFF
TGTGCCAGTAGTATAGTCCAGGGAGGCAATGAGCAGTTCTTC
>TRBJ1-1|.|TRBD1|TRBV6-5
CASSLWTGNTEAFF
TGTGCCAGCAGTTTATGGACAGGGAACACTGAAGCTTTCTTT
>TRBJ2-3|.|TRBD2|TRBV10-1
CASPAGGRVSYTQYF
TGCGCCAGCCCTGCTGGCGGGAGGGTTTCGTATACGCAGTATTTT
>TRBJ1-1|once|.|TRBV7-9
CASSFSRGNTEAFF
TGTGCCAGCAGCTTTTCTCGGGGGAACACTGAAGCTTTCTTT
>TRBJ2-7|.|.|TRBV12-3/TRBV12-4
CASGLRTSYEQYF
TGTGCCAGCGGCCTTCGGACCTCCTACGAGCAGTACTTC
>TRBJ2-1|few|.|TRBV24-1
CATSQVRTGIYNEQFF
TGTGCCACCAGCCAGGTCCGAACGGGGATCTACAATGAGCAGTTCTTC
>TRBJ2-3|.|.|TRBV30
CAWNAGGTNTQYF
TGTGCCTGGAACGCGGGCGGGACCAATACGCAGTATTTT
>TRBJ2-7|.|.|TRBV18
CASSPTPEGRTAMYF
TGTGCCAGCTCACCAACCCCTGAGGGTCGGACAGCTATGTACTTC
>TRBJ2-7|once|TRBD2|TRBV5-4
CASSPPGLAAYEQYF
TGTGCCAGCAGCCCACCGGGACTAGCGGCCTACGAGCAGTACTTC
>TRBJ2-1|.|TRBD2|TRBV18
CASSRYLAGESDNEQFF
TGTGCCAGCTCACGGTATCTAGCGGGAGAATCTGACAATGAGCAGTTCTTC
>TRBJ2-5|once|.|TRBV5-1
CASSLRGPETQYF
TGCGCCAGCAGCTTACGGGGCCCAGAGACCCAGTACTTC
>TRBJ1-2|.|TRBD1|TRBV28
CASSFYRGTRGYTF
TGTGCCAGCAGTTTTTACAGGGGGACAAGGGGCTACACCTTC
>TRBJ2-5|.|.|TRBV29-1
CSVDQGETQYF
TGCAGCGTTGACCAGGGGGAGACCCAGTACTTC
>TRBJ1-6|.|TRBD1|TRBV30
CAWTTGQGNSPLHF
TGTGCCTGGACGACAGGGCAGGGGAATTCACCCCTCCACTTT
>TRBJ2-1|.|.|TRBV9
CASGEGAGNEQFF
TGTGCCAGCGGTGAGGGAGCGGGCAATGAGCAGTTCTTC
>TRBJ2-2|.|.|TRBV9
CASSGSRNTGELFF
TGTGCCAGCAGCGGATCAAGGAACACCGGGGAGCTGTTTTTT
>TRBJ1-1|.|.|TRBV4-2
CASSQDQENTEAFF
TGTGCCAGCAGCCAAGATCAAGAGAACACTGAAGCTTTCTTT
>TRBJ2-3|.|.|TRBV7-2
CASSLFVAADTQYF
TGTGCCAGCAGCTTATTTGTAGCGGCAGATACGCAGTATTTT
>TRBJ1-1|.|.|TRBV5-1
CASSKLGGTEAFF
TGCGCCAGCAGCAAGTTAGGGGGCACTGAAGCTTTCTTT
>TRBJ2-7|.|.|TRBV5-4
CASSSRGGGYEQYF
TGTGCCAGCAGCTCCAGGGGGGGCGGGTACGAGCAGTACTTC